This T cell receptor (beta chain) is drawn from a study of Graves' ophthalmopathy and Graves' hyperthyroidism. Study-wide results and caveats: Cross-validated, the 13-signature model showed 87.88%/81.08% sensitivity/specificity, and 80%/75% in the test set. Appearing in blood as well were most expanded thyroid clonotypes above 0.001 frequency.

For donors with ophthalmopathy, the disease showed moderate-to-severe activity, reached CAS ≥3 and NOSPECS ≥4, and had lasted under 3 months. The starting material, about 9.5 ml of fresh peripheral blood, provided the PBMCs. This clonotype has at least ten counts. Its antigen is as yet unknown. The CDR3 is 17 amino acids. The V gene lost 3 bases and the J gene lost 4 bases, with 21 bases spanning the gap. Germline V CDR1 and CDR2: LNHNV, YYDKDF (reference sequence). RNA transcripts provided the template for amplifying TCR beta CDR3 regions. HTBI primers were used in a first-round RT-PCR, which preceded a second-round multiplex PCR. TCRdb re-derived calls from the multiplex PCR reads in MiXCR, one entry per CDR3 protein. The sample consists of some 150,000 distinct CDR3 sequences, around 39% of them appearing once.

The sequence was collected from a man under 40 with Graves' ophthalmopathy. The J gene is TRBJ1-1, the V gene TRBV15, with D perhaps matching TRBD1 (5 bases). The sequenced material came from peripheral blood. CDR3 amino acids: CATSSNNMGLLGTEAFF. CDR3 DNA sequence: TGTGCCACCAGCAGCAATAATATGGGACTCCTTGGCACTGAAGCTTTCTTT.